The T cell receptor beta chain under discussion was sequenced for a study of blood T cell repertoires in COVID-19. Study details: Some COVID-19 samples were acute and others convalescent; all came from the United States, Italy and Spain. In each case, the material was cDNA or gDNA derived from T cells, B-cell-depleted T cells, or PBMCs.

This CDR3 contains 16 residues. Germline CDR1 is LGHNA and CDR2 is YSLEER. Trimming took off 1 base at V and 1 base at J, with 11 bases between the two ends. This clone was detected a few times. Using immunoSEQ multiplex PCR, the repertoire was profiled, and TCRdb retains in-frame clones only, with some absent. This repertoire shows tens of thousands of clones, more than 70% found once; its top ten account for 25% to 35%. The chain employs TRBV4-3 and TRBJ2-4, with D perhaps matching TRBD1 (6 bases). This TCR was recovered from a human donor in a cohort sampled during active COVID-19. The sequenced material came from peripheral blood. CDR3 sequence: CASSQVPTGAKNIQYF. The CDR3 coding sequence is TGCGCCAGCAGCCAAGTTCCTACAGGGGCCAAAAACATTCAGTACTTC.